This entry features one T cell receptor (beta chain) sequence. V lost 4 bases and J lost 4, with 11 bases in between. The CDR3 runs to 13 residues. Germline V gives CDR1 MDHEN, CDR2 SYDVKM. Produced via immunoSEQ multiplex PCR; TCRdb's table is partial and in-frame only. This table holds roughly 100,000 clones, 91% found once. This sample is part of a study of T cell responses to AZD1222 COVID-19 vaccine. The TCR originated in an adult in good health. This rearrangement joins TRBV28 to TRBJ2-7; D not resolved. The sequencing here drew on peripheral blood, taken on day 0 of AZD1222 vaccination. CDR3: CASSSFFLYEQYF. The CDR3 nucleotides are TGTGCCAGCAGTTCCTTTTTTCTTTACGAGCAGTACTTC.